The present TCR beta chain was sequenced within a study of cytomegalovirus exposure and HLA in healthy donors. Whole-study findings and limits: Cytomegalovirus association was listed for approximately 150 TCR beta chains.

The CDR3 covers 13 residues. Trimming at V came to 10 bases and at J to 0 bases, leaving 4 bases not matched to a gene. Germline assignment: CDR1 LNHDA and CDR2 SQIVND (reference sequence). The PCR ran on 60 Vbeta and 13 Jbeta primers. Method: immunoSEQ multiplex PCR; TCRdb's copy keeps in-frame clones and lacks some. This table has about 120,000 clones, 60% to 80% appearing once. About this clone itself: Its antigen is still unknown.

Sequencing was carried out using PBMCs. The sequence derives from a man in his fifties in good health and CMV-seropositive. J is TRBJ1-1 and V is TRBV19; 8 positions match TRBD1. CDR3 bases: TGTGCCACCTCGACAGGGGTGAACACTGAAGCTTTCTTT. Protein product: CATSTGVNTEAFF.